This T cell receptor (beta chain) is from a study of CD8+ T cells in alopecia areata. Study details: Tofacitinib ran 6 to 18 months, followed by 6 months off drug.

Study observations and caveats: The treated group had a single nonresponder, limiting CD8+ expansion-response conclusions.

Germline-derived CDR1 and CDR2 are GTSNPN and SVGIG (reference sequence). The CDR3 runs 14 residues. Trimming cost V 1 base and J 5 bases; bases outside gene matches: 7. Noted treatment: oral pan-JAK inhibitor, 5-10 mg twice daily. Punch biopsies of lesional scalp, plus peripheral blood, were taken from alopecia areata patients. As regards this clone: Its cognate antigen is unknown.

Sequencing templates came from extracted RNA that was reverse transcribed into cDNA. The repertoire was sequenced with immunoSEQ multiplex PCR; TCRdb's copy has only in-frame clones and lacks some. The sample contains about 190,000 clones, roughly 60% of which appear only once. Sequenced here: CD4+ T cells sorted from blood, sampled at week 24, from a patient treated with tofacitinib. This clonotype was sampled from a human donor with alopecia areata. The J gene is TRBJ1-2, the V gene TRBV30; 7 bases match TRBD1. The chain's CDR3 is CAWSGSGGGYGYTF. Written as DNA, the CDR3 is TGTGCCTGGAGTGGGTCAGGGGGAGGATATGGCTACACCTTC.